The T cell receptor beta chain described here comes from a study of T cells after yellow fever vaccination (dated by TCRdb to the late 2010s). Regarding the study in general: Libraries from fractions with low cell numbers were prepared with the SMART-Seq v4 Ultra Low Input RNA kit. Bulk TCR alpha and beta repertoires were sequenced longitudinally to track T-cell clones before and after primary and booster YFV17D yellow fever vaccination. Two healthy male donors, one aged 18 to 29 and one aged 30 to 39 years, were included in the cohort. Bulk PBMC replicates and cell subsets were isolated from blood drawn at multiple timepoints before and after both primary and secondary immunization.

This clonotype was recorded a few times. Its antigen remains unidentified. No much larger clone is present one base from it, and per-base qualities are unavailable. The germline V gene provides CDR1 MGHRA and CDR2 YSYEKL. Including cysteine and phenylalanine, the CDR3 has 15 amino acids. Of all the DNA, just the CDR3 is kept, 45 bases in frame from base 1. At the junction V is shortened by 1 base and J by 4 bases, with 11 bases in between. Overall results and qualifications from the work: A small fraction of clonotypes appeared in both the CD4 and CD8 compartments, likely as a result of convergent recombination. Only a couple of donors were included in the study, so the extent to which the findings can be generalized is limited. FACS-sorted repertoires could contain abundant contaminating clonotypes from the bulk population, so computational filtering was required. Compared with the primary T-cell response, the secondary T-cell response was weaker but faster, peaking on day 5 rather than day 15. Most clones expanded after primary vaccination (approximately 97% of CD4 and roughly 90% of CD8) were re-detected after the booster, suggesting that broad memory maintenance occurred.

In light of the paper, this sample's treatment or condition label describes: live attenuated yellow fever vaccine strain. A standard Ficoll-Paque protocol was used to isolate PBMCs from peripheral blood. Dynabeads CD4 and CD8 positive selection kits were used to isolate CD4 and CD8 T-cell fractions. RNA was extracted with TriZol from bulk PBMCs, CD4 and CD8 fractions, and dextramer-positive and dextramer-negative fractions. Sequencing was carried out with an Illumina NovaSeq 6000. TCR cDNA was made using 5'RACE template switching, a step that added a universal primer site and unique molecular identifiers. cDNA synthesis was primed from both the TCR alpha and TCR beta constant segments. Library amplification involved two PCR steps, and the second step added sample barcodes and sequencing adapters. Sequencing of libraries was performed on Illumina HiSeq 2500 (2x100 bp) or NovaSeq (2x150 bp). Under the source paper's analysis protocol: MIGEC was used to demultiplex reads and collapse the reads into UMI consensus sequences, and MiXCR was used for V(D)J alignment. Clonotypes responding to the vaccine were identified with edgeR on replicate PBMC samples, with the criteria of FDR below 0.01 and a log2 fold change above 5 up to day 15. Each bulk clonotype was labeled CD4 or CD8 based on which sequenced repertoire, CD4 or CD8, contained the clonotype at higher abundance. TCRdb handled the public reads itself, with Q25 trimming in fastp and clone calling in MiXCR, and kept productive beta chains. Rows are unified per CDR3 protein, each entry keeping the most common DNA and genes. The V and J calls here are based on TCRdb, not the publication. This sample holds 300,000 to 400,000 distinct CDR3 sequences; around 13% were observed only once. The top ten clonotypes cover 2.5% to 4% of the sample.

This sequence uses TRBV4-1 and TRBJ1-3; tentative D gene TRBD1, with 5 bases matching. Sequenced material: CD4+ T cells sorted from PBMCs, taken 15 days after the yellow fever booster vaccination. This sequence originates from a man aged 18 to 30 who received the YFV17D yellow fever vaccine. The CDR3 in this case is CASSQAGTTGNTIYF. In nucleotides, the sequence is TGCGCCAGCAGCCAAGCCGGGACCACCGGAAACACCATATATTTT.